A single sample gave rise to the 14 T cell receptor beta chains below, sequenced in a study of follicular helper T cells after annual influenza vaccination. Only in-frame clones appear in the TCRdb table, and some are missing; sequencing was by immunoSEQ multiplex PCR. The repertoire holds nearly 10,000 clones, with 83% as singletons. The time point: 2014-2015 season, 7 days after vaccination. The sequencing here drew on CXCR5- memory CD4+ T cells sorted from blood, taken 7 days after influenza vaccination. These receptors all come from an adult who received the influenza vaccine.

The rearrangement joins TRBV18 to TRBJ2-1; 11 bases map to TRBD2. This CDR3 spans 14 amino acids. Germline CDR1 KGHSH, CDR2 LQKENI. The V segment lost 3 bases and the J segment 10 bases; nucleotides outside the gene matches: 5. The CDR3 here is CASSPLAGGMEQFF. CDR3 coding DNA: TGTGCCAGCTCACCTCTAGCGGGGGGCATGGAGCAGTTCTTC. Full variable domain (missing parts from reference TRBV18 and TRBJ2-1): NAGVMQNPRHLVRRRGQEARLRCSPMKGHSHVYWYRQLPEEGLKFMVYLQKENIIDESGMPKERFSAEFPKEGPSILRIQQVVRGDSAAYFCASSPLAGGMEQFFGPGTRLTVL.

CDR3 region: CASSPRLAGATDTQYF. The CDR3 coding sequence is TGTGCCAGCAGCCCACGACTAGCGGGGGCCACAGATACGCAGTATTTT. The J gene is TRBJ2-3, the V gene TRBV13, with 12 bases matching TRBD2. Germline V gives CDR1 PRHDT, CDR2 FYEKMQ (reference sequence). V gave up 5 bases and J gave up 2 bases; unmatched junction bases: 5. The CDR3 length is 16 residues.

The chain joins TRBV25-1 to TRBJ2-5; TRBD1 agrees at 9 bases. This CDR3 is built from 17 residues. The ends lost 4 bases at V and 1 base at J; junction bases unmatched: 10. Germline V gene lookup returns CDR1 MGHDK and CDR2 SYGVNS. The CDR3 is CASSVLGTGRLQETQYF. CDR3 DNA: TGTGCCAGCAGTGTATTAGGGACAGGGCGACTCCAAGAGACCCAGTACTTC.

The rearrangement uses TRBV27 and TRBJ2-1; 10 nucleotides agree with TRBD1. CDR3 length: 15 amino acids. Trimming took 4 bases from V and 8 from J; bases not matched to a gene: 8. The V gene's germline CDR1 is MNHEY and CDR2 SMNVEV (reference sequence). CDR3 region: CASSSLDRGAHEQFF. The DNA of the CDR3 is TGTGCCAGCAGTTCCCTGGACAGGGGGGCGCATGAGCAGTTCTTC.

V gene TRBV11-2 combines with J gene TRBJ2-5; 8 nucleotides line up with TRBD2. Germline V gene lookup returns CDR1 SGHAT and CDR2 FQNNGV. Germline trimming cut 3 bases from V and 5 bases from J; bases unmatched to any gene: 8. This CDR3 is built from 15 residues. The CDR3 DNA follows: TGTGCCAGCAGCTTTGCGGGGGGCATCTGGGAGACCCAGTACTTC. Translation gives CASSFAGGIWETQYF.

The J gene is TRBJ2-1, the V gene TRBV19, with a tentative D call TRBD2 (5 bases). Looked up from germline, CDR1 is LNHDA and CDR2 is SQIVND (reference sequence). The length of the CDR3 is 15 residues. Trimming took off 6 bases at V and 4 bases at J, with 16 bases between the two ends. The CDR3 nucleotides are TGTGCCAGTAGCGAATCGGGAACGCGGTACAATGAGCAGTTCTTC. This sequence encodes CASSESGTRYNEQFF.

CDR3 amino acids: CASSESSRYGYTF. The CDR3 DNA is TGTGCCAGCAGTGAGTCAAGTAGATATGGCTACACCTTC. The J gene is TRBJ1-2, the V gene TRBV2; D is undetermined. This CDR3 spans 13 amino acids. Germline lookup yields CDR1 SNHLY and CDR2 FYNNEI. V lost 3 bases to trimming and J lost 5 bases, with 10 bases between them. Filled out from reference TRBV2 and TRBJ1-2, the complete variable domain reads EPEVTQTPSHQVTQMGQEVILRCVPISNHLYFYWYRQILGQKVEFLVSFYNNEISEKSEIFDDQFSVERPDGSNFTLKIRSTKLEDSAMYFCASSESSRYGYTFGSGTRLTVV.

This clone occurred once. J is TRBJ1-1 and V is TRBV6-5; TRBD1 might be the D (6 bases). Trimming took off 6 bases at V and 0 bases at J, with 14 bases between the two ends. CDR3 length: 15 amino acids. Looked up from germline, CDR1 is MNHEY and CDR2 is SVGAGI. CDR3 nucleotide sequence: TGTGCCAGCAGCCGAGCGGGACATTTGAACACTGAAGCTTTCTTT. Amino acid sequence: CASSRAGHLNTEAFF.

The rearrangement uses TRBV5-4 and TRBJ2-7, with a tentative D call TRBD1 (6 bases). Germline V gene lookup returns CDR1 SGHNT and CDR2 YYREEE (reference sequence). V lost 5 bases and J lost 5, with 14 bases in between. The CDR3 extends over 13 amino acids. The CDR3 here is CASRTGIGHEQYF. In DNA form, the CDR3 reads TGTGCCAGCAGAACAGGGATCGGGCACGAGCAGTACTTC.

The rearrangement joins TRBV14 to TRBJ2-7, with D perhaps matching TRBD2 (6 bases). The CDR3 runs 14 residues. Germline lookup yields CDR1 SGHDN and CDR2 FVKESK. The V end lost 5 bases, the J end lost 1 base, and 12 bases lay between the germline ends. The CDR3 here is CASSKVRGSYEQYF. CDR3 DNA: TGTGCCAGCAGCAAGGTGCGGGGTTCCTACGAGCAGTACTTC.

V is TRBV5-4 and J is TRBJ1-2; unclear D gene. CDR1 SGHNT and CDR2 YYREEE come from the germline V gene (reference sequence). The V gene lost 0 bases and the J gene lost 5 bases, with 11 bases spanning the gap. The length of the CDR3 is 14 residues. CDR3 sequence (DNA): TGTGCCAGCAGCTTGGCCGCGGAAGGTTATGGCTACACCTTC. Amino acids: CASSLAAEGYGYTF.

This sequence joins TRBV19 and TRBJ2-5; no clear D. Germline values: CDR1 LNHDA, CDR2 SQIVND (reference sequence). Trimming pared 1 base from V and 5 bases from J, leaving 8 bases between. The CDR3 runs to 13 residues. CDR3 loop: CASSIGWWETQYF. The DNA of the CDR3 is TGTGCCAGTAGTATAGGCTGGTGGGAGACCCAGTACTTC.

This clone was counted between two and nine times. The chain couples TRBV7-9 to TRBJ1-2; no reliable D call. The germline V gene encodes CDR1 SEHNR and CDR2 FQNEAQ (reference sequence). This CDR3 has 15 residues. V lost 5 bases to trimming and J lost 4 bases, with 17 bases between them. This CDR3 is CASSLMRTMSYGYTF. CDR3 in DNA: TGTGCCAGCAGCCTGATGCGGACGATGTCCTATGGCTACACCTTC.

The V call is TRBV19, the J call TRBJ1-1; tentatively, D is TRBD1 (5 bases). The germline V gene encodes CDR1 LNHDA and CDR2 SQIVND (reference sequence). This CDR3 is built from 15 residues. V was clipped by 3 bases and J by 1 base, with 12 bases between them. The CDR3 loop reads CASSMGRGWNTEAFF. The CDR3 nucleotides are TGTGCCAGTAGTATGGGGCGGGGGTGGAACACTGAAGCTTTCTTT.